This T cell receptor (beta chain) is from a study of cytomegalovirus exposure and HLA in healthy donors. At the level of the study: The roughly 120 million unique TCR beta sequences, from about 190 million T cells, were found by an earlier analysis. Study findings and constraints: The study had only CMV serostatus as immune exposure information. HLA allele associations emerged for roughly 17,000 TCR beta sequences in a later analysis, at 0.05 false discovery rate.

The PCR ran on 60 Vbeta and 13 Jbeta primers. This table comes from immunoSEQ multiplex PCR, and its TCRdb copy is limited to in-frame clones, with some not included. The data contain 200,000 to 250,000 clones, approximately 83% of them seen just once; the ten biggest clones take up 0.71%. CDR3 length equals 14 residues. In germline, CDR1 is ENHRY, CDR2 SYGVKD. Trimming removed 4 bases from V and 0 bases from J, with 9 bases in between. As to this clone: What it binds is unknown.

This chain joins TRBV10-3 and TRBJ1-1; D is unresolved. The origin of this receptor is a boy under 10 years old in good health and CMV-seronegative. The sample taken for sequencing was PBMCs. This CDR3 reads CAISVDYMNTEAFF. In nucleotides, the CDR3 is TGTGCCATCAGTGTAGACTACATGAACACTGAAGCTTTCTTT.